This T cell receptor (beta chain) was recorded in a study of OX40 agonist ivuxolimab in advanced cancers. Study information: Prior anti-PD-1, anti-PD-L1 or anti-CTLA-4 therapy did not bar entry, and roughly 40% had some.

Whole-study results and caveats: Relative to CD4+ cells, CD8+ T cells on average had more expanded clones.

Samples of blood were obtained at baseline, on cycle 4 day 1, and on cycle 7 day 1. Profiled with immunoSEQ multiplex PCR; TCRdb holds only in-frame clones, not every one. Of around 68,000 clones listed, roughly nine tenths are singletons. V was clipped by 6 bases and J by 6 bases; unmatched bases: 8. The germline gives CDR1 SGHDN, CDR2 FVKESK. The CDR3 contains 15 residues. This clone was counted once. Its antigen remains unknown. V is TRBV14 and J is TRBJ2-7; TRBD2 agrees at 13 bases. The receptor comes from an adult with an advanced solid tumor such as melanoma, head and neck, liver or kidney cancer. This specimen consisted of CD4+ or CD8+ T cells sorted from blood, obtained in a trial of the OX40 agonist ivuxolimab. The DNA of the CDR3 is TGTGCCAGCAGACCTGGGACTAGCGGGATTAGCGAGCAGTACTTC. It is translated as CASRPGTSGISEQYF.